This T cell receptor beta chain was sequenced in a study of beta chain features in type 1 diabetes. In the study overall: Across every sample, 107,917,701 sorted cells were examined in total.

Expressed TCRB transcripts were sequenced after all isolated RNA was converted to cDNA. Some clones are missing from TCRdb's copy, which holds only in-frame ones; the method was immunoSEQ multiplex PCR. The data contain hundreds of thousands of clones, 11% to 15% of them singletons. This clone has only one observation. Its specificity is unknown. Notes on the study in general: Moderately but significantly shorter TCRB CDR3s were found in Type 1 diabetes patients in all four CD4+ subsets.

The source is a young man with type 1 diabetes. The sample was naive CD4+ T cells from blood.

CDR3 loop: CASSVAGGWENIQYF. The CDR3 DNA is TGTGCCAGCAGCGTAGCAGGGGGTTGGGAGAACATTCAGTACTTC. This chain joins TRBV9 and TRBJ2-4, with 7 bases matching TRBD1. CDR3 length equals 15 residues. V trimming: 0 bases; J trimming: 7 bases; junction bases outside the gene matches: 7. Per germline, CDR1 SGDLS and CDR2 YYNGEE.